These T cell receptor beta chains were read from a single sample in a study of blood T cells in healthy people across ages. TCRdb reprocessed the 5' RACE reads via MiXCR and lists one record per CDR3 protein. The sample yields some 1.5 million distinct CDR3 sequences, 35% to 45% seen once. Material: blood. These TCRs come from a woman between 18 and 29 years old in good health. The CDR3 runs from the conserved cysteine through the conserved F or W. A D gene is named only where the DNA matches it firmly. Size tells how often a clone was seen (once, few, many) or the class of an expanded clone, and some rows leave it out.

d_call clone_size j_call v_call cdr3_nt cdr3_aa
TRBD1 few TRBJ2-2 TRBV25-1 TGTGCCAGCAGTGAATCGGGGACAGGGAACGGGGAGCTGTTTTTT CASSESGTGNGELFF
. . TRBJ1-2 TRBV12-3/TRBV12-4 TGTGCCAGCAGTACACCTGGGCCTGGCTACACCTTC CASSTPGPGYTF
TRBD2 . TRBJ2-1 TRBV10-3 TGTGCCATCAGATATACTAGCGGCCACTACAATGAGCAGTTCTTC CAIRYTSGHYNEQFF
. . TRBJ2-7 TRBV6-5 TGTGCCAGCAGTTACTCCCTACAGGGATTCTCCTACGAGCAGTACTTC CASSYSLQGFSYEQYF
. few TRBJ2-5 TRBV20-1 TGCAGTGCTAGTTATGGGGAGACCCAGTACTTC CSASYGETQYF
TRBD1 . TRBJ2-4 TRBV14 TGTGCCAGCAGCCACCTGACAGGGGGTCTTCCGAAAAACATTCAGTACTTC CASSHLTGGLPKNIQYF
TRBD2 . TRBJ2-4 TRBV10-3 TGTGCCACCCTAGCGGGGGTGGAGGATGAGCAGTACTTC CATLAGVEDEQYF
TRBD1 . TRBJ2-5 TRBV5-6 TGTGCCAGCAGCTCCCGGGACAGGTTACAAGAGACCCAGTACTTC CASSSRDRLQETQYF
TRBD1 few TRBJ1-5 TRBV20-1 TGCAGTGCCATGCAGGGGGCTGATCAGCCCCAGCATTTT CSAMQGADQPQHF
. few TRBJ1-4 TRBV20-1 TGCAGTGCACGCCCGACGGGCCTTAATGAAAAACTGTTTTTT CSARPTGLNEKLFF
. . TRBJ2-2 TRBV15 TGTGCCACCAGCAGATCCGGTGACGCGAACACCGGGGAGCTGTTTTTT CATSRSGDANTGELFF
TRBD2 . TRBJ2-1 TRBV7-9 TGTGCCAGCAGCTTGACTAGCGGGATCTATGAGCAGTTCTTC CASSLTSGIYEQFF
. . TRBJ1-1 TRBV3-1 TGTGCCAGCGCCTCTAACCCCACTGAAGCTTTCTTT CASASNPTEAFF
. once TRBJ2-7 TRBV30 TGTGCCTGGAGTGTCGGGATATCAGGGCAGTACTTC CAWSVGISGQYF
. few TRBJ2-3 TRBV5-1 TGCGCCAGCAGCTTGACAGGGAACCCAGATACGCAGTATTTT CASSLTGNPDTQYF
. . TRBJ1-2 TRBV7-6 TGTGCCAGCAGCCCTGCCGGGCTTGCTGAGGGCTATGGCTACACCTTC CASSPAGLAEGYGYTF
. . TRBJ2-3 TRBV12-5 TGTGCTAGTGGTACAGGGTCGGCAGATACGCAGTATTTT CASGTGSADTQYF
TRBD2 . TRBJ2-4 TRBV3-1 TGTGCCAGCAGCCAAGATCTGGCGGGAGAGTGTGAGCAGTACTTC CASSQDLAGECEQYF
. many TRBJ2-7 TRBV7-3 TGTGCCAGCAGCTTAGCCGGGCCACTCTACGAGCAGTACTTC CASSLAGPLYEQYF
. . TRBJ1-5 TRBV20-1 TGCAGTGCTAGAGAAGGAGAGAGGGATCAGCCCCAGCATTTT CSAREGERDQPQHF
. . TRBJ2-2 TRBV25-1 TGTGCCAGCAGTGAAGTGGGGGCTGGTATTACCGGGGAGCTGTTTTTT CASSEVGAGITGELFF
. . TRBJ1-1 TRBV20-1 TGCAGTGCCGTGGGACCCCGAACAGGGAACACTGAAGCTTTCTTT CSAVGPRTGNTEAFF